Listed below are T cell receptor beta chains from one sample, sequenced in a study of regulatory T cells in long-lasting Graves disease. TCRdb reprocessed the multiplex PCR reads with MiXCR, giving one entry per CDR3 protein. The table lists some 420,000 distinct CDR3 sequences, 20% to 25% of them singletons, with approximately 14% in the top ten. The sample consisted of peripheral blood mononuclear cells (PBMCs), taken when the disease was refractory, from a patient treated with antithyroid drugs. The receptors stem from a female donor with Graves disease. CDR3s include the opening cysteine and the closing phenylalanine or tryptophan. D genes are given only for firm matches. Rows may omit the clone size; those that give it use once, few, many or a size class.

D gene	clone size	V gene	J gene	CDR3 protein	CDR3 DNA
TRBD1	many	TRBV2	TRBJ1-4	CASIKGGTGDEKLFF	TGTGCCAGCATTAAGGGGGGGACAGGGGACGAAAAACTGTTTTTT
NA	many	TRBV7-2	TRBJ2-5	CASSFETGTGTQYF	TGTGCCAGCAGCTTCGAAACAGGCACCGGGACCCAGTACTTC
TRBD2	few	TRBV3-1	TRBJ2-7	CASSSGVLKQYF	TGTGCCAGCAGCAGCGGGGTCTTGAAGCAGTACTTC
TRBD2	many	TRBV10-3	TRBJ2-5	CAIRSGGGQETQYF	TGTGCCATCAGGTCTGGGGGGGGGCAAGAGACCCAGTACTTC
NA	few	TRBV19	TRBJ1-4	CASSIWAATNEKLFF	TGTGCCAGTAGTATTTGGGCAGCAACTAATGAAAAACTGTTTTTT
NA	NA	TRBV4-1	TRBJ1-6	CASSQDRGRSSYNSPLHF	TGCGCCAGCAGCCAAGATCGGGGCAGGAGCTCCTATAATTCACCCCTCCACTTT
NA	many	TRBV12-3/TRBV12-4	TRBJ2-5	CASSPRTFRETQYF	TGTGCCAGCAGTCCCCGGACCTTTCGGGAGACCCAGTACTTC
NA	many	TRBV19	TRBJ1-1	CASSDSGTEAFF	TGTGCCAGTAGTGACAGTGGCACTGAAGCTTTCTTT
TRBD1	many	TRBV15	TRBJ1-2	CATSSGTGADGYTF	TGTGCCACCAGTTCTGGGACAGGGGCGGATGGCTACACCTTC
NA	NA	TRBV18	TRBJ1-6	CASSPVESSPLHF	TGTGCCAGCTCACCGGTGGAAAGTTCACCCCTCCACTTT
NA	few	TRBV6-1	TRBJ2-2	CASSPDGSNTGELFF	TGTGCCAGCAGTCCCGACGGATCGAACACCGGGGAGCTGTTTTTT
TRBD1	many	TRBV6-1	TRBJ1-5	CASTHSDRDNQPQHF	TGTGCCAGCACCCACTCGGACAGGGACAATCAGCCCCAGCATTTT
NA	many	TRBV2	TRBJ1-1	CATPWGMNTEAFF	TGTGCCACCCCATGGGGGATGAACACTGAAGCTTTCTTT
TRBD2	many	TRBV6-5	TRBJ2-2	CASSLTSGSPTGELFF	TGTGCCAGCAGTTTGACGAGCGGGAGCCCCACCGGGGAGCTGTTTTTT
NA	NA	TRBV11-2	TRBJ2-2	CASSYAGYANTGELFF	TGTGCCAGCAGCTACGCAGGATACGCGAACACCGGGGAGCTGTTTTTT
TRBD1	NA	TRBV12-3/TRBV12-4	TRBJ1-1	CASRGRTGGINTEAFF	TGTGCCAGCAGAGGCAGGACAGGCGGCATTAACACTGAAGCTTTCTTT
TRBD1	few	TRBV9	TRBJ1-2	CASSAEPGQAFDGHGYTF	TGTGCCAGCAGCGCTGAACCGGGACAGGCCTTCGATGGACATGGCTACACCTTC
TRBD2	once	TRBV29-1	TRBJ2-1	CSVLAGGFTEQFF	TGCAGCGTTCTAGCGGGAGGGTTCACTGAGCAGTTCTTC
NA	NA	TRBV3-1	TRBJ1-1	CASSQRGIRAFF	TGTGCCAGCAGCCAGCGGGGTATCAGGGCTTTCTTT
TRBD1	few	TRBV9	TRBJ1-1	CASSLSTGRTEAFF	TGTGCCAGCAGCTTATCGACAGGGAGAACTGAAGCTTTCTTT
NA	many	TRBV7-2	TRBJ1-1	CASSLGPAGSRNTEAFF	TGTGCCAGCAGCTTAGGACCGGCGGGATCTCGGAACACTGAAGCTTTCTTT
TRBD1	many	TRBV11-2	TRBJ1-4	CASSPSTGAEKLFF	TGTGCCAGCAGCCCGTCAACAGGGGCCGAAAAACTGTTTTTT
NA	many	TRBV7-2	TRBJ1-1	CASSWGPLNTEAFF	TGTGCCAGCAGCTGGGGACCCCTGAACACTGAAGCTTTCTTT
NA	few	TRBV11-3	TRBJ1-3	CASSPHRSGNTIYF	TGTGCCAGCAGCCCCCACAGATCTGGAAACACCATATATTTT
NA	few	TRBV7-2	TRBJ1-2	CASSLGFLDGYTF	TGTGCCAGCAGCTTAGGGTTTCTAGATGGCTACACCTTC
NA	NA	TRBV6-2/TRBV6-3	TRBJ2-7	CASSYGLASSSYEQYF	TGTGCCAGCAGTTATGGGCTAGCGAGCAGCTCCTACGAGCAGTACTTC
TRBD1	many	TRBV6-1	TRBJ1-2	CASSENSGRGYGYTF	TGTGCCAGCAGTGAAAACTCTGGCAGGGGGTATGGCTACACCTTC
NA	NA	TRBV5-1	TRBJ2-5	CASSWSAWEGTQYF	TGCGCCAGCAGCTGGTCCGCATGGGAAGGGACCCAGTACTTC
NA	many	TRBV11-3	TRBJ1-5	CASPLTDSNQPQHF	TGTGCCAGCCCTCTGACAGATAGCAATCAGCCCCAGCATTTT
TRBD1	many	TRBV25-1	TRBJ1-6	CASRVRQGAVYNSPLHF	TGTGCCAGCAGGGTCCGACAGGGGGCTGTATATAATTCACCCCTCCACTTT
NA	many	TRBV29-1	TRBJ2-5	CSVEAAEETQYF	TGCAGCGTTGAAGCGGCCGAAGAGACCCAGTACTTC
NA	few	TRBV30	TRBJ1-1	CAWSGLFRVGTEAFF	TGTGCCTGGAGTGGGCTTTTCAGGGTCGGCACTGAAGCTTTCTTT
TRBD1	NA	TRBV27	TRBJ2-7	CASSWDRYSYEQYF	TGTGCCAGCAGTTGGGACAGATACTCCTACGAGCAGTACTTC
NA	medium-sized	TRBV28	TRBJ1-5	CASSLLSHLNPAHNSNQPQHF	TGTGCCAGCAGTTTACTCTCCCACCTAAATCCCGCTCATAATAGCAATCAGCCCCAGCATTTT
NA	few	TRBV6-1	TRBJ2-2	CASSQAVSGELFF	TGTGCCAGCAGCCAGGCGGTTTCCGGGGAGCTGTTTTTT
NA	few	TRBV9	TRBJ2-5	CASSEGLLETQYF	TGTGCCAGCAGCGAGGGACTCCTGGAGACCCAGTACTTC
NA	NA	TRBV20-1	TRBJ2-7	CSAKGGKARYEQYF	TGCAGTGCCAAGGGGGGCAAGGCCCGCTACGAGCAGTACTTC
NA	many	TRBV19	TRBJ2-7	CATRDTLFEQYF	TGTGCCACCCGGGACACCCTGTTTGAGCAGTACTTC
NA	many	TRBV6-5	TRBJ1-2	CASSFEVGYGYTF	TGTGCCAGCAGTTTTGAGGTCGGCTATGGCTACACCTTC
TRBD2	many	TRBV15	TRBJ2-5	CATSRGSGMMKTQYF	TGTGCCACCAGCAGAGGTAGCGGGATGATGAAGACCCAGTACTTC
TRBD2	NA	TRBV29-1	TRBJ2-1	CSVGLAGTYNEQFF	TGCAGCGTTGGACTAGCGGGGACCTACAATGAGCAGTTCTTC
NA	many	TRBV6-2/TRBV6-3	TRBJ2-7	CASSYAGRNYEQYF	TGTGCCAGCAGTTACGCGGGAAGGAACTACGAGCAGTACTTC
NA	few	TRBV25-1	TRBJ1-1	CASSEGVTEAFF	TGTGCCAGCAGTGAAGGGGTCACTGAAGCTTTCTTT
TRBD2	few	TRBV5-8	TRBJ2-3	CASSLFLGGGTDTQYF	TGTGCCAGCAGCTTGTTCCTGGGGGGGGGCACAGATACGCAGTATTTT
TRBD2	many	TRBV7-2	TRBJ2-4	CASSFAGLAGEIQYF	TGTGCCAGCAGCTTCGCAGGACTAGCGGGGGAAATTCAGTACTTC
TRBD1	NA	TRBV6-1	TRBJ2-7	CASSGRDSSYEQYF	TGTGCCAGCAGCGGCCGGGACAGCTCCTACGAGCAGTACTTC
TRBD1	NA	TRBV7-2	TRBJ2-6	CASSATGGAGANVLTF	TGTGCCAGCAGCGCGACAGGGGGCGCTGGGGCCAACGTCCTGACTTTC
NA	NA	TRBV9	TRBJ2-7	CASSVMDGAYEQYF	TGTGCCAGCAGCGTAATGGACGGGGCCTACGAGCAGTACTTC
TRBD1	many	TRBV7-8	TRBJ1-2	CASSLLPGQGRDWGGYTF	TGTGCCAGCAGCTTATTACCGGGACAGGGCCGCGATTGGGGCGGCTACACCTTC
TRBD1	few	TRBV13	TRBJ1-2	CASSLGWTGGGYTF	TGTGCCAGCAGCTTAGGGTGGACAGGGGGAGGCTACACCTTC
NA	NA	TRBV5-1	TRBJ1-2	CASSLVVQSNYGYTF	TGCGCCAGCAGCTTGGTAGTACAATCTAACTATGGCTACACCTTC
NA	NA	TRBV7-6	TRBJ2-4	CASSLDAGAGIQYF	TGTGCCAGCAGCTTAGATGCCGGGGCAGGCATTCAGTACTTC
NA	NA	TRBV20-1	TRBJ1-5	CSASSGASSNQPQHF	TGCAGTGCTAGCTCAGGCGCCAGTAGCAATCAGCCCCAGCATTTT
TRBD1	many	TRBV11-3	TRBJ2-7	CASSLGTGGREQYF	TGTGCCAGCAGCCTCGGGACAGGGGGTCGGGAGCAGTACTTC
NA	many	TRBV6-2/TRBV6-3	TRBJ1-1	CASSSFRTGRSTEAFF	TGTGCCAGCAGTTCCTTTCGGACGGGGAGGTCGACTGAAGCTTTCTTT